This TCR beta chain was recorded in a study of blood T cell repertoires in COVID-19. Looking at the study overall: From the United States, Italy and Spain came samples of acute and convalescent COVID-19.

In the authors' methods: Counts of nucleated cells, estimated from reference gene primer amplification, were obtained. TCRdb's copy holds only in-frame clones and misses some; the assay was immunoSEQ multiplex PCR. V and J calls and clone size come straight from that table; D and trimming were deduced from the DNA. Among 400,000 to 550,000 clones, about 89% were seen once, and the ten largest hold over 4%. The trim removed 7 bases at V and 7 bases at J, leaving 8 bases unmatched. The CDR3 covers 12 residues. The germline V gene encodes CDR1 GTSNPN and CDR2 SVGIG (reference sequence). Sequencing was carried out using peripheral blood. The rearrangement links TRBV30 to TRBJ1-2; TRBD1 aligns across 8 bases. This sequence was found in a woman in her 30s with acute or convalescent COVID-19. The CDR3 loop is CALNDRGGGYTF. The CDR3 coding sequence is TGTGCCTTAAACGACAGGGGCGGTGGCTACACCTTC.